Shown below are 21 T cell receptor beta chains from a single sample sequenced in a study of cytomegalovirus exposure and HLA in healthy donors. Vbeta (60) and Jbeta (13) primers were used in the PCR. Measured with immunoSEQ multiplex PCR; TCRdb has only the in-frame clones, and not every one. The sample has some 220,000 clones; 77% are singletons. The sample comprised PBMCs. The receptors derive from a woman aged 60-75 years in good health and CMV-seropositive.

This chain connects TRBV5-6 to TRBJ2-5, with D possibly being TRBD1 (5 bases). The V gene lost 4 bases and the J gene lost 2 bases, with 12 bases spanning the gap. Germline CDR1 is SGHDT and CDR2 is YYEEEE. The CDR3 extends over 14 amino acids. The CDR3 coding sequence is TGTGCCAGCAGCCGAACAGGAATACAAGAGACCCAGTACTTC. It codes for CASSRTGIQETQYF.

This rearrangement joins TRBV19 to TRBJ2-2; D perhaps matches TRBD1 (5 bases). Germline CDR1 is LNHDA and CDR2 is SQIVND (reference sequence). V lost 3 bases and J lost 2, with 13 bases in between. This CDR3 spans 16 amino acids. CDR3 sequence: CASSMRRTGNTGELFF. In DNA form, the CDR3 reads TGTGCCAGTAGTATGCGGCGAACAGGCAACACCGGGGAGCTGTTTTTT. The full variable domain, in which reference TRBV19 and TRBJ2-2 provide the parts outside the CDR3, is DGGITQSPKYLFRKEGQNVTLSCEQNLNHDAMYWYRQDPGQGLRLIYYSQIVNDFQKGDIAEGYSVSREKKESFPLTVTSAQKNPTAFYLCASSMRRTGNTGELFFGEGSRLTVL.

The chain has TRBV6-1 and TRBJ2-7; TRBD2 aligns across 14 bases. Per the germline V gene, CDR1 is MNHNS and CDR2 is SASEGT. Unmatched junction bases numbered 9, after V lost 4 bases and J lost 7 bases. The CDR3 runs to 16 residues. CDR3 protein: CASSALGTSGGKEQYF. The CDR3 DNA is TGTGCCAGCAGTGCCCTGGGGACTAGCGGGGGAAAGGAGCAGTACTTC.

The rearrangement uses TRBV18 and TRBJ1-3; TRBD1 matches at 7 bases. CDR3 length: 17 amino acids. The germline gives CDR1 KGHSH, CDR2 LQKENI. V dropped 4 bases and J dropped 0; count of bases not matched to a gene: 9. This CDR3 is CASSQPGQLYSGNTIYF. The CDR3 DNA reads TGTGCCAGCTCACAACCGGGACAGCTCTACTCTGGAAACACCATATATTTT. Drawing the rest from reference TRBV18 and TRBJ1-3, the complete variable domain is NAGVMQNPRHLVRRRGQEARLRCSPMKGHSHVYWYRQLPEEGLKFMVYLQKENIIDESGMPKERFSAEFPKEGPSILRIQQVVRGDSAAYFCASSQPGQLYSGNTIYFGEGSWLTVV.

The genes are TRBV5-5 and TRBJ2-7; D perhaps matches TRBD2 (5 bases). This CDR3 comprises 13 residues. V was shortened by 5 bases and J by 6 bases, with 15 bases between the two germline ends. Germline V gene data show CDR1 as SGHKS and CDR2 as YYEKEE (reference sequence). The CDR3 sequence is CASRIEGVAEQYF. The CDR3 region has the DNA TGTGCCAGCAGGATTGAGGGTGTTGCCGAGCAGTACTTC. The full variable domain, completed using reference TRBV5-5 and TRBJ2-7, is DAGVTQSPTHLIKTRGQQVTLRCSPISGHKSVSWYQQVLGQGPQFIFQYYEKEERGRGNFPDRFSARQFPNYSSELNVNALLLGDSALYLCASRIEGVAEQYFGPGTRLTVT.

This clone was found a few times. This sequence joins TRBV5-1 and TRBJ1-4; no clear D. V shed 4 bases and J shed 5 bases, with 18 bases lying between them. The CDR3 runs 16 residues. CDR1 is SGHRS, CDR2 YFSETQ, per germline. CDR3 DNA: TGCGCCAGCAGCCCCCGTCCGACGGGAGGAAATGAAAAACTGTTTTTT. This codes for CASSPRPTGGNEKLFF.

V gene TRBV7-2 combines with J gene TRBJ1-1, with a possible D match to TRBD1 (5 bases). Germline V gives CDR1 SGHTA, CDR2 FQGNSA. The CDR3 contains 14 residues. Trimming left V 5 bases short and J 5 bases short, with 15 bases between. The CDR3: CASSPDPGRTEAFF. The DNA for the CDR3 is TGTGCCAGCAGCCCCGACCCAGGGAGGACTGAAGCTTTCTTT. Variable domain in full (rest from reference TRBV7-2 and TRBJ1-1): GAGVSQSPSNKVTEKGKDVELRCDPISGHTALYWYRQSLGQGLEFLIYFQGNSAPDKSGLPSDRFSAERTGGSVSTLTIQRTQQEDSAVYLCASSPDPGRTEAFFGQGTRLTVV.

The chain is built from TRBV7-9 and TRBJ2-1; TRBD2 matches at 10 bases. The ends lost 4 bases at V and 2 bases at J; junction bases unmatched: 2. The germline V gene encodes CDR1 SEHNR and CDR2 FQNEAQ (reference sequence). The CDR3 length is 15 residues. This CDR3 reads CASSWTSGAYNEQFF. DNA of the CDR3: TGTGCCAGCAGCTGGACTAGCGGAGCCTACAATGAGCAGTTCTTC.

The rearrangement links TRBV5-1 to TRBJ1-1; D is ambiguous. The CDR3 loop spans 15 amino acids. Trimming pared 1 base from V and 5 bases from J, leaving 15 bases between. Per the germline V gene, CDR1 is SGHRS and CDR2 is YFSETQ. The CDR3 region has the DNA TGCGCCAGCAGCTTGAGCGGGGAAGGATGGACTGAAGCTTTCTTT. Its protein is CASSLSGEGWTEAFF.

The genes are TRBV15 and TRBJ2-3; 8 nucleotides align to TRBD2. The CDR3 has 16 residues. The trim removed 0 bases at V and 4 bases at J, leaving 6 bases unmatched. Germline assignment: CDR1 LNHNV and CDR2 YYDKDF (reference sequence). CDR3 residues: CATSRDGNGGADTQYF. For the CDR3, the DNA is TGTGCCACCAGCAGAGATGGGAACGGGGGGGCAGATACGCAGTATTTT.

This clone was detected once. The V call is TRBV5-1, the J call TRBJ2-7; D not resolved. Looked up from germline, CDR1 is SGHRS and CDR2 is YFSETQ. Trimming removed 0 bases at V and 3 bases at J, with 7 bases between. This CDR3 comprises 13 residues. The CDR3 DNA reads as TGCGCCAGCAGCTTGGAACAGAGCTACGAGCAGTACTTC. As protein: CASSLEQSYEQYF.

The chain recombines TRBV7-8 with TRBJ2-1, with 13 nucleotides matching TRBD2. The CDR3 sequence is 17 residues long. Germline trimming cut 5 bases from V and 5 bases from J; bases unmatched to any gene: 9. The V gene's germline CDR1 is SGHVS and CDR2 FQNEAQ. The CDR3: CASSPRLAGGLDNEQFF. The CDR3, as DNA: TGTGCCAGCAGCCCCCGACTAGCGGGAGGATTGGACAATGAGCAGTTCTTC.

Of note for this clone: The sample has other DNA sequences that encode this CDR3 too. The chain joins TRBV19 to TRBJ1-1, with TRBD1 as a possible D gene (6 bases). The CDR3 is made up of 13 amino acids. The germline V gene encodes CDR1 LNHDA and CDR2 SQIVND (reference sequence). Trimming removed 6 bases from V and 1 base from J, with 9 bases in between. CDR3 in amino acids: CASRIQGNTEAFF. CDR3 in DNA: TGTGCCAGTAGGATACAGGGGAACACTGAAGCTTTCTTT. Using reference TRBV19 and TRBJ1-1 for the parts outside the CDR3, the full variable domain is DGGITQSPKYLFRKEGQNVTLSCEQNLNHDAMYWYRQDPGQGLRLIYYSQIVNDFQKGDIAEGYSVSREKKESFPLTVTSAQKNPTAFYLCASRIQGNTEAFFGQGTRLTVV.

This rearrangement joins TRBV5-1 to TRBJ2-5; D might be TRBD1 (6 bases). Germline V CDR1 and CDR2: SGHRS, YFSETQ. The V gene lost 2 bases and the J gene lost 5 bases, with 19 bases spanning the gap. The CDR3 is 16 residues long. In DNA, the CDR3 is TGCGCCAGCAGCTTAACCGGGACAAGGTTTGGGGAGACCCAGTACTTC. The encoded protein is CASSLTGTRFGETQYF.

This rearrangement joins TRBV19 to TRBJ1-6; D perhaps matches TRBD1 (5 bases). The germline V gene has CDR1 LNHDA and CDR2 SQIVND (reference sequence). The CDR3 is 13 residues long. V dropped 5 bases and J dropped 6 bases, with 8 bases sitting between them. Written as DNA, the CDR3 is TGTGCCAGTAGTGGACAATCTAATTCACCCCTCCACTTT. The encoded protein is CASSGQSNSPLHF.

This clone was recorded a few times. The chain uses TRBV5-1 and TRBJ1-1; 9 bases agree with TRBD1. Germline V gives CDR1 SGHRS, CDR2 YFSETQ. V shed 5 bases, J shed 5 bases, and the junction held 7 bases outside the gene matches. CDR3 length: 14 amino acids. The CDR3 DNA sequence: TGCGCCAGCAGGTCACAGGGGGCGCTTACTGAAGCTTTCTTT. It specifies CASRSQGALTEAFF. Complete variable domain (other parts from reference TRBV5-1 and TRBJ1-1): KAGVTQTPRYLIKTRGQQVTLSCSPISGHRSVSWYQQTPGQGLQFLFEYFSETQRNKGNFPGRFSGRQFSNSRSEMNVSTLELGDSALYLCASRSQGALTEAFFGQGTRLTVV.

V usage is TRBV6-1 and J usage is TRBJ2-7; D may be TRBD1 (6 bases). The CDR3 has 13 amino acids. CDR1 and CDR2 from the germline V gene are MNHNS and SASEGT. V was shortened by 7 bases and J by 0 bases, with 10 bases between the two germline ends. The CDR3 sequence is CASNRESSYEQYF. The DNA for the CDR3 is TGTGCCAGCAACAGGGAAAGCTCCTACGAGCAGTACTTC.

The chain is built from TRBV7-6 and TRBJ2-2; 7 bases agree with TRBD1. With 1 base clipped from V and 2 bases from J, the junction kept 1 base outside the gene matches. The CDR3 sequence is 15 residues long. In germline, CDR1 is SGHVS, CDR2 FNYEAQ. CDR3 in amino acids: CASSLGDRNTGELFF. The CDR3 DNA follows: TGTGCCAGCAGCTTAGGGGACAGAAACACCGGGGAGCTGTTTTTT.

The V call is TRBV11-3, the J call TRBJ1-1, with unresolved D. Germline CDR1 SGHNT, CDR2 YENEEA. This CDR3 region has 13 residues. V lost 0 bases, J lost 5 bases, and 7 bases lay in between. The CDR3 DNA reads as TGTGCCAGCAGCTTAGATCGCGAGACTGAAGCTTTCTTT. Its protein product is CASSLDRETEAFF.

V is TRBV4-1 and J is TRBJ2-1; 9 bases align to TRBD1. The V gene end was trimmed by 2 bases and the J gene end by 7 bases; junction bases not matched to a gene: 12. Germline CDR1 is MGHRA and CDR2 is YSYEKL. The CDR3 is made up of 17 amino acids. CDR3 in DNA: TGCGCCAGCAGCCAAAACCTCCGTCCCGGGACAGGGAATGAGCAGTTCTTC. Protein product: CASSQNLRPGTGNEQFF.

V usage is TRBV19 and J usage is TRBJ1-4, with 9 bases that match TRBD1. CDR3 length equals 15 residues. The J segment lost 7 bases and the V segment lost 5 bases, leaving 8 bases of the junction unmatched. Germline loops: CDR1 LNHDA, CDR2 SQIVND (reference sequence). The CDR3 DNA is TGTGCCAGTAGTCCCCGGACAGGGGAGCGTGAAAAACTGTTTTTT. Encoded protein: CASSPRTGEREKLFF.